This is a list of T cell receptor beta chains from one sample in a study of blood T cell repertoires in COVID-19. Only in-frame clones appear in the TCRdb table, and some are missing; sequencing was by immunoSEQ multiplex PCR. The sample includes about 140,000 clones, around 80% of them seen just once. Sequences were obtained from peripheral blood. Source of these receptors: a woman over 75 with active or convalescent COVID-19. Both conserved end residues are part of each CDR3. D genes are given only for firm matches. For some rows the clone size is stated as once, few or many, or as a class when expanded; others skip it.

D	size	V	J	CDR3	DNA
NA	NA	TRBV4-3	TRBJ2-1	CASSQDLGRRAGGINEQFF	TGCGCCAGCAGCCAAGATCTTGGGAGAAGGGCAGGAGGGATCAATGAGCAGTTCTTC
NA	NA	TRBV15	TRBJ1-4	CATSRGGTGNEKLFF	TGTGCCACCAGCAGGGGGGGAACCGGTAATGAAAAACTGTTTTTT
TRBD1	NA	TRBV28	TRBJ1-6	CASSFFVGTGHRNSPLHF	TGTGCCAGCAGTTTTTTTGTAGGGACAGGACATCGGAATTCACCCCTCCACTTT
TRBD2	once	TRBV29-1	TRBJ2-5	CSVLSSGGAGETQYF	TGCAGCGTTTTATCTAGCGGGGGGGCCGGGGAGACCCAGTACTTC
TRBD2	NA	TRBV7-2	TRBJ2-7	CASSNLAGGLYEQYF	TGTGCCAGCAGCAACTTAGCGGGGGGCCTCTACGAGCAGTACTTC
NA	NA	TRBV6-2/TRBV6-3	TRBJ1-4	CASSYRGADEKLFF	TGTGCCAGCAGTTACCGGGGGGCAGACGAAAAACTGTTTTTT
TRBD1	NA	TRBV11-2	TRBJ2-7	CASSSGLSGTGVYEQYF	TGTGCCAGCAGCTCCGGTCTTTCAGGGACAGGGGTTTACGAGCAGTACTTC
TRBD1	NA	TRBV11-2	TRBJ2-7	CASSYVRGHEQYF	TGTGCCAGCAGCTACGTCAGGGGGCACGAGCAGTACTTC
TRBD2	NA	TRBV18	TRBJ2-1	CASSPPSSGGANREQFF	TGTGCCAGCTCACCACCGTCTAGCGGGGGGGCGAATCGTGAGCAGTTCTTC
NA	NA	TRBV7-2	TRBJ1-1	CASSLYRNTEAFF	TGTGCCAGCAGCTTATACAGGAACACTGAAGCTTTCTTT
TRBD1	once	TRBV20-1	TRBJ1-1	CSANLDREAFF	TGCAGTGCTAACCTGGACAGGGAAGCTTTCTTT
TRBD1	NA	TRBV3-1/TRBV3-2	TRBJ1-2	CASSQGQGGNYGYTF	TGTGCCAGCAGCCAAGGGCAGGGGGGAAACTATGGCTACACCTTC
TRBD1	NA	TRBV6-1	TRBJ2-3	CASSEPSGTALHTQYF	TGTGCCAGCAGTGAGCCCTCCGGGACAGCGCTCCATACGCAGTATTTT
NA	NA	TRBV3-1/TRBV3-2	TRBJ1-1	CASRRGNTEAFF	TGTGCCAGCAGACGGGGGAACACTGAAGCTTTCTTT
TRBD1	NA	TRBV15	TRBJ1-2	CATSRYRQGNYGYTF	TGTGCCACCAGCAGATACCGACAGGGTAACTATGGCTACACCTTC
TRBD2	NA	TRBV29-1	TRBJ2-1	CSVGSSGGFVEQFF	TGCAGCGTTGGCTCGAGCGGGGGATTTGTTGAGCAGTTCTTC
TRBD1	few	TRBV7-3	TRBJ2-2	CASSFRGTGGYRELFF	TGTGCCAGCAGCTTCCGGGGGACAGGGGGGTACCGGGAGCTGTTTTTT
TRBD1	NA	TRBV7-2	TRBJ1-2	CASSLDRTGYSIGYTF	TGTGCCAGCAGCTTAGACAGGACAGGGTACTCTATCGGCTACACCTTC
TRBD1	few	TRBV18	TRBJ1-2	CASSLQGYGYTF	TGTGCCAGCTCACTACAGGGGTATGGCTACACCTTC
TRBD1	once	TRBV6-1	TRBJ1-5	CASSGTGAYSNQPQHF	TGTGCCAGCAGTGGTACAGGGGCCTATAGCAATCAGCCCCAGCATTTT
TRBD1	NA	TRBV19	TRBJ1-5	CASSSQTGPSNQPQHF	TGTGCCAGTAGTAGTCAGACAGGGCCTAGCAATCAGCCCCAGCATTTT
NA	NA	TRBV5-4	TRBJ2-3	CASSLISGGLNTQYF	TGTGCCAGCAGCTTGATTAGCGGCGGGTTAAATACGCAGTATTTT
NA	NA	TRBV6-6	TRBJ2-3	CAARSGPSTDTQYF	TGTGCCGCCCGGAGTGGCCCTAGCACAGATACGCAGTATTTT
TRBD1	NA	TRBV19	TRBJ1-1	CASTDRGSTEAFF	TGTGCCAGTACCGACAGGGGAAGCACTGAAGCTTTCTTT
TRBD1	NA	TRBV30	TRBJ1-3	CAWREAGQVFSGNTIYF	TGTGCCTGGAGGGAAGCGGGACAGGTGTTCTCTGGAAACACCATATATTTT
TRBD1	NA	TRBV3-1/TRBV3-2	TRBJ1-2	CASSQDNRGQIYGYTF	TGTGCCAGCAGCCAGGATAACAGGGGTCAGATTTATGGCTACACCTTC
TRBD1	NA	TRBV10-3	TRBJ2-1	CAIREDRGLYNEQFF	TGTGCCATCAGGGAGGACAGGGGGCTCTACAATGAGCAGTTCTTC
TRBD1	NA	TRBV6-5	TRBJ1-1	CASSYSGGRLLEAFF	TGTGCCAGCAGTTACTCAGGGGGCCGGTTATTAGAAGCTTTCTTT
NA	NA	TRBV19	TRBJ1-2	CASSIYPNAQLYGYTF	TGTGCCAGTAGTATATATCCGAACGCCCAACTTTATGGCTACACCTTC
TRBD1	NA	TRBV27	TRBJ2-2	CASSAGDRNTGELFF	TGTGCCAGCAGCGCCGGGGACAGGAACACCGGGGAGCTGTTTTTT
NA	NA	TRBV23-1	TRBJ1-2	CASSQRTVGDGYTF	TGCGCCAGCAGTCAACGGACTGTTGGCGATGGCTACACCTTC
TRBD1	NA	TRBV28	TRBJ2-7	CASRPTGQGYEQYF	TGTGCCAGCAGGCCGACAGGGCAAGGCTACGAGCAGTACTTC
NA	NA	TRBV7-2	TRBJ2-2	CASSLPPSGELFF	TGTGCCAGCAGCCTCCCTCCCTCCGGGGAGCTGTTTTTT
NA	NA	TRBV5-4	TRBJ1-1	CASSLGGRTEAFF	TGTGCCAGCAGCTTAGGGGGTAGGACTGAAGCTTTCTTT
NA	once	TRBV5-1	TRBJ2-3	CASSDLQGVGTDTQYF	TGCGCCAGCAGCGATTTACAGGGAGTGGGCACAGATACGCAGTATTTT
NA	NA	TRBV18	TRBJ2-3	CASSPRRDKSTDTQYF	TGTGCCAGCTCACCACGACGGGACAAGAGCACAGATACGCAGTATTTT
NA	NA	TRBV19	TRBJ1-2	CASSIYAGELDGYTF	TGTGCCAGTAGTATATATGCGGGGGAACTAGATGGCTACACCTTC
TRBD2	NA	TRBV5-1	TRBJ2-1	CASSFRRGVDEQFF	TGCGCCAGCAGCTTCCGGCGGGGGGTAGATGAGCAGTTCTTC
NA	NA	TRBV19	TRBJ2-5	CASSMGGARETQYF	TGTGCCAGTAGTATGGGGGGGGCTCGGGAGACCCAGTACTTC
NA	NA	TRBV5-1	TRBJ2-1	CASSLEAGAMNEQFF	TGCGCCAGCAGCTTGGAGGCAGGGGCAATGAATGAGCAGTTCTTC
NA	NA	TRBV28	TRBJ1-5	CASSGQTTAWAQHF	TGTGCCAGCAGTGGACAGACCACAGCTTGGGCCCAGCATTTT
NA	NA	TRBV10-3	TRBJ1-5	CAISERQVTSNQPQHF	TGTGCCATCAGTGAGAGGCAGGTTACTAGCAATCAGCCCCAGCATTTT
NA	NA	TRBV19	TRBJ2-6	CASSMRGGPSGANVLTF	TGTGCCAGTAGTATGAGGGGGGGACCGTCTGGGGCCAACGTCCTGACTTTC
NA	NA	TRBV19	TRBJ1-2	CASSITGEYGYTF	TGTGCCAGTAGTATAACGGGGGAGTATGGCTACACCTTC
NA	NA	TRBV12-3/TRBV12-4	TRBJ1-1	CASSFQQYTEAFF	TGTGCCAGCAGTTTTCAACAGTACACTGAAGCTTTCTTT
TRBD1	NA	TRBV7-8	TRBJ1-5	CASSYQGAQPQHF	TGTGCCAGCAGCTATCAGGGGGCCCAGCCCCAGCATTTT
TRBD1	NA	TRBV18	TRBJ2-3	CASSPRTGRTDTQYF	TGTGCCAGCTCACCCCGGACAGGGCGTACAGATACGCAGTATTTT
TRBD1	NA	TRBV2	TRBJ1-5	CASREGQGLWQPQHF	TGTGCCAGCAGGGAGGGACAGGGGTTGTGGCAGCCCCAGCATTTT
NA	NA	TRBV5-1	TRBJ1-4	CASSFGGSSTNEKLFF	TGCGCCAGCAGCTTCGGGGGATCCTCAACTAATGAAAAACTGTTTTTT
NA	NA	TRBV30	TRBJ1-5	CAWSVSVFGGSDQPQHF	TGTGCCTGGAGTGTAAGTGTGTTTGGAGGGTCGGATCAGCCCCAGCATTTT
NA	NA	TRBV7-2	TRBJ2-3	CASSSAADTDTDTQYF	TGTGCCAGCAGCTCAGCAGCGGATACGGACACAGATACGCAGTATTTT
NA	NA	TRBV28	TRBJ2-7	CASSLNFYEQYF	TGTGCCAGCAGTTTAAACTTCTACGAGCAGTACTTC
TRBD2	few	TRBV28	TRBJ2-3	CASSPGLAGEDTQYF	TGTGCCAGCAGTCCCGGACTAGCGGGGGAGGATACGCAGTATTTT